The present entry profiles one TCR beta chain with its context. The CDR3 is 12 residues long. Germline CDR1 reads SGHDN; CDR2 reads FVKESK. Trimming took 1 base from V and 5 from J, leaving 5 bases between them. This record belongs to a study of blood T cell repertoires in COVID-19. Generated by immunoSEQ multiplex PCR, the TCRdb table keeps only in-frame clones and is missing some. The sample contains roughly 24,000 clones, about nine tenths of which appear only once. The rearrangement links TRBV14 to TRBJ1-1; no firm D call. The sequenced material came from peripheral blood. This sequence was found in an older woman with active COVID-19. CDR3 coding DNA: TGTGCCAGCAGCCAAGTTCAAACTGAAGCTTTCTTT. Its protein product is CASSQVQTEAFF.